A single sample gave rise to the 27 T cell receptor beta chains below, sequenced in a study of T cells expressing NK-cell markers (TCRdb year 2020). Library creation used 5' RACE. The sequencer was an Illumina HiSeq 2000. Reads reprocessed by TCRdb are summarized as one entry per CDR3 protein sequence, and DNA is absent. The sample table includes some 16,000 distinct CDR3 sequences. The ten most abundant clones make up 50% to 60% of the sample. What was sequenced was blood T cells: a sorted CD56 or NKG2C T cell subset, CD4+ or CD8+ T cells, or bulk PBMC T cells (not recorded which). These receptors originate from a man aged 18-75 years in good health.

The chain uses TRBV7-9 and TRBJ2-1; there is no DNA to check the TCRdb D call of TRBD2. Germline values: CDR1 SEHNR, CDR2 FQNEAQ (reference sequence). The CDR3 is made up of 15 amino acids. CDR3: CASSWVAGSFNEQFF.

This chain links TRBV13 with TRBJ2-7; TCRdb's D call, TRBD1, is unchecked because there is no DNA. The germline CDR1 and CDR2 sequences are PRHDT and FYEKMQ (reference sequence). The CDR3 runs to 17 residues. This CDR3 is CASNLGTESAVRGEQYF.

V is TRBV12-3 or TRBV12-4 and J is TRBJ1-1. This CDR3 is 13 amino acids long. CDR3 loop: CASSLGENTEAFF.

The chain is built from TRBV5-1 and TRBJ2-7; TCRdb calls TRBD1, which cannot be checked without DNA. The CDR3 has 15 residues. The germline gives CDR1 SGHRS, CDR2 YFSETQ. The CDR3 is CASSLSTGSIYEQYF.

The gene calls are TRBV28 and TRBJ2-7; no DNA is available, so the TRBD1 call from TCRdb remains unchecked. Per the germline V gene, CDR1 is MDHEN and CDR2 is SYDVKM. The CDR3 sequence is 17 residues long. CDR3 residues: CASSYPTGQGRAYEQYF.

The genes are TRBV5-1 and TRBJ1-4. The CDR3 is made up of 14 amino acids. CDR1 and CDR2 (germline): SGHRS, YFSETQ. The CDR3 reads CASSLDSFNEKLFF.

V is TRBV19 and J is TRBJ2-1; there is no DNA to check the TCRdb D call of TRBD1. This CDR3 region has 15 residues. CDR1 is LNHDA, CDR2 SQIVND, per germline (reference sequence). The CDR3 here is CASSIAAGTWNEQFF.

The rearrangement uses TRBV20-1 and TRBJ2-3; TCRdb designates TRBD1, a call that cannot be tested without DNA. The CDR3 length is 17 residues. Germline CDR1 DFQATT, CDR2 SNEGSKA (reference sequence). CDR3 amino acids: CSARDLLTGQYTDTQYF.

The chain has TRBV10-3 and TRBJ1-1; TCRdb's assignment of TRBD1 cannot be checked, as there is no DNA. The germline V gene has CDR1 ENHRY and CDR2 SYGVKD. CDR3 length: 16 amino acids. The CDR3 is CAISESGGQMNTEAFF.

The V call is TRBV19, the J call TRBJ2-1; TCRdb outputs TRBD1, but without DNA this stays unchecked. This CDR3 is 17 amino acids long. Germline values: CDR1 LNHDA, CDR2 SQIVND (reference sequence). The CDR3 sequence is CASSILMTGDGSAEQFF.

The chain combines TRBV12-3 or TRBV12-4 with TRBJ1-2; lacking DNA, the TRBD1 call made by TCRdb goes unchecked. The CDR3 runs 13 residues. CDR3 loop: CASTTGSRLGYTF.

The V call is TRBV10-3, the J call TRBJ2-3. The CDR3 sequence is 15 residues long. Germline CDR1 ENHRY, CDR2 SYGVKD. CDR3 amino acids: CAISDGGANTDTQYF.

The CDR3: CASSSNGARYNEQFF. The V call is TRBV13, the J call TRBJ2-1; TCRdb's assignment of TRBD1 cannot be checked, as there is no DNA. Germline V gene data show CDR1 as PRHDT and CDR2 as FYEKMQ (reference sequence). The CDR3 is made up of 15 amino acids. Variable domain in full (rest from reference TRBV13 and TRBJ2-1): AAGVIQSPRHLIKEKRETATLKCYPIPRHDTVYWYQQGPGQDPQFLISFYEKMQSDKGSIPDRFSAQQFSDYHSELNMSSLELGDSALYFCASSSNGARYNEQFFGPGTRLTVL.

The V and J genes are TRBV7-2 and TRBJ2-6; there is no DNA to check the TCRdb D call of TRBD2. The CDR3 spans 15 residues. Germline values: CDR1 SGHTA, CDR2 FQGNSA. The CDR3 loop is CASSSLSSGANVLTF.

J is TRBJ2-5 and V is TRBV5-1; TCRdb gives TRBD1 as the D gene, but with no DNA this cannot be confirmed. CDR1 and CDR2 (germline): SGHRS, YFSETQ. The CDR3 loop spans 14 amino acids. Here the CDR3 reads CASSLQGAGETQYF.

The rearrangement joins TRBV30 to TRBJ2-7; the D call from TCRdb, TRBD2, cannot be confirmed without DNA. The CDR3 contains 22 residues. The germline V gene has CDR1 GTSNPN and CDR2 SVGIG (reference sequence). The CDR3: CAWSRPCAGIIFRDSPLYEQYF.

This chain links TRBV30 with TRBJ2-6; TCRdb gives TRBD1 as the D gene, but with no DNA this cannot be confirmed. CDR1 is GTSNPN, CDR2 SVGIG, per germline (reference sequence). This CDR3 is built from 15 residues. The CDR3 is CAWSPGSSGANVLTF. Filled out from reference TRBV30 and TRBJ2-6, the complete variable domain reads SQTIHQWPATLVQPVGSPLSLECTVEGTSNPNLYWYRQAAGRGLQLLFYSVGIGQISSEVPQNLSASRPQDRQFILSSKKLLLSDSGFYLCAWSPGSSGANVLTFGAGSRLTVL.

J is TRBJ2-3 and V is TRBV4-1; the TCRdb D gene call, TRBD1, has no DNA to confirm it. The CDR3 spans 17 residues. Germline V gene lookup returns CDR1 MGHRA and CDR2 YSYEKL. CDR3 amino acids: CASSQRDRGETTDTQYF.

The rearrangement uses TRBV29-1 and TRBJ1-2; the D gene TCRdb calls, TRBD1, cannot be checked with no DNA. CDR3 length: 15 amino acids. Per the germline V gene, CDR1 is SQVTM and CDR2 is ANQGSEA. This CDR3 reads CSCSSGGDGGYGYTF.

The chain recombines TRBV9 with TRBJ1-6; the D gene TCRdb calls, TRBD1, cannot be checked with no DNA. From germline, CDR1 is SGDLS and CDR2 YYNGEE. This CDR3 has 17 residues. The CDR3 here is CASSVEPTVNLGSPLHF.

The rearrangement joins TRBV20-1 to TRBJ2-7; the TRBD2 assignment by TCRdb is unverifiable without DNA. CDR1 is DFQATT, CDR2 SNEGSKA, per germline (reference sequence). This CDR3 is 13 amino acids long. This CDR3 is CSARDVEGYEQYF.

This chain connects TRBV12-3 or TRBV12-4 to TRBJ2-7; TCRdb lists TRBD1, though no DNA is available to test this call. This CDR3 spans 13 amino acids. The CDR3 protein is CASSLGQGYEQYF.

The rearrangement links TRBV20-1 to TRBJ2-3; with no DNA, the TCRdb D assignment of TRBD2 cannot be verified. Germline values: CDR1 DFQATT, CDR2 SNEGSKA (reference sequence). This CDR3 spans 15 amino acids. The CDR3 is CSARPQAGGPDTQYF.

V and J are TRBV12-3 or TRBV12-4 and TRBJ2-1; TCRdb lists TRBD2, though no DNA is available to test this call. There are 12 residues in the CDR3. CDR3 region: CASRVLDHEQFF.

The genes are TRBV11-1 and TRBJ2-1; TCRdb lists TRBD1, though no DNA is available to test this call. The CDR3 is made up of 14 amino acids. In germline, CDR1 is SGHAT, CDR2 FQDESV (reference sequence). CDR3 in amino acids: CASSPRDAYNEQFF.

This rearrangement joins TRBV10-3 to TRBJ1-4; TCRdb's D gene call, TRBD1, goes unchecked for lack of DNA. Germline V CDR1 and CDR2: ENHRY, SYGVKD. This CDR3 contains 15 residues. The CDR3 region is CAISVTGGSEEKLFF.

This chain links TRBV7-2 with TRBJ1-2. CDR1 is SGHTA and CDR2 is FQGNSA in the germline V gene. This CDR3 region has 12 residues. CDR3 in amino acids: CASSLVNYGYTF.